Listed here is a single T cell receptor beta chain. Its antigen is as yet unknown. Using RNA template, CDR3s of TCR alpha and beta were amplified with iRepertoire arm-PCR. Tissue mRNA or PBMC total RNA, about 90-400 ng, went into one-step reverse transcription and amplification. TCRdb re-analysed the multiplex PCR reads in MiXCR, keeping a single row per CDR3 protein. The sample lists some 40,000 distinct CDR3 sequences, more than 20% occurring once. Trimming removed 4 bases from V and 0 bases from J, with 13 bases in between. Germline CDR1 and CDR2: LNHDA and SQIVND (reference sequence). The CDR3 is 15 residues long. The sample is drawn from a study of glioma-infiltrating T cells. Whole-study findings and limits: Above-expected tissue-blood divergence occurred in all gliomas, most in low-grade ones.

This chain joins TRBV19 and TRBJ2-7; D unclear. Input material: glioma tissue, nonneoplastic brain tissue, or PBMCs (not recorded which). The origin of this receptor is a human donor with low-grade glioma or glioblastoma, undergoing nonglioma brain surgery, or in good health (not recorded which). DNA of the CDR3: TGTGCCAGTAGTAAGGACGGAGAAAGCTCCTACGAGCAGTACTTC. Translated, it gives CASSKDGESSYEQYF.